This TCR beta chain was profiled in a study of cytomegalovirus exposure and HLA in healthy donors. Study-level points and caveats: Later analysis suggested most CMV-associated TCR beta chains were HLA-restricted. It was 150 to 200 TCR beta chains that were listed as cytomegalovirus-associated. In a later analysis, V- and J-gene trimming of beta chains associated with a DCLRE1C missense variant, replicated independently.

The PCR ran on 60 Vbeta and 13 Jbeta primers. Profiled with immunoSEQ multiplex PCR; TCRdb holds only in-frame clones, not every one. This table has about 120,000 clones, more than 60% appearing once. Healthy individuals who donated bone marrow served as the donors. Remarks on this clone: Its target is not known.

Between the trimmed V and J ends, which lost 8 bases and 4 bases, there was a span of 9 bases. From germline, CDR1 is SQVTM and CDR2 ANQGSEA. This CDR3 contains 11 residues. The V and J genes are TRBV29-1 and TRBJ2-1; a weak D match, TRBD1 (5 bases). Sequencing was carried out using PBMCs. This TCR was sampled from a man aged 18 to 30 in good health and CMV-seronegative. The CDR3 sequence: CSFTGYNEQFF. CDR3 coding DNA: TGCAGCTTCACAGGTTACAATGAGCAGTTCTTC.